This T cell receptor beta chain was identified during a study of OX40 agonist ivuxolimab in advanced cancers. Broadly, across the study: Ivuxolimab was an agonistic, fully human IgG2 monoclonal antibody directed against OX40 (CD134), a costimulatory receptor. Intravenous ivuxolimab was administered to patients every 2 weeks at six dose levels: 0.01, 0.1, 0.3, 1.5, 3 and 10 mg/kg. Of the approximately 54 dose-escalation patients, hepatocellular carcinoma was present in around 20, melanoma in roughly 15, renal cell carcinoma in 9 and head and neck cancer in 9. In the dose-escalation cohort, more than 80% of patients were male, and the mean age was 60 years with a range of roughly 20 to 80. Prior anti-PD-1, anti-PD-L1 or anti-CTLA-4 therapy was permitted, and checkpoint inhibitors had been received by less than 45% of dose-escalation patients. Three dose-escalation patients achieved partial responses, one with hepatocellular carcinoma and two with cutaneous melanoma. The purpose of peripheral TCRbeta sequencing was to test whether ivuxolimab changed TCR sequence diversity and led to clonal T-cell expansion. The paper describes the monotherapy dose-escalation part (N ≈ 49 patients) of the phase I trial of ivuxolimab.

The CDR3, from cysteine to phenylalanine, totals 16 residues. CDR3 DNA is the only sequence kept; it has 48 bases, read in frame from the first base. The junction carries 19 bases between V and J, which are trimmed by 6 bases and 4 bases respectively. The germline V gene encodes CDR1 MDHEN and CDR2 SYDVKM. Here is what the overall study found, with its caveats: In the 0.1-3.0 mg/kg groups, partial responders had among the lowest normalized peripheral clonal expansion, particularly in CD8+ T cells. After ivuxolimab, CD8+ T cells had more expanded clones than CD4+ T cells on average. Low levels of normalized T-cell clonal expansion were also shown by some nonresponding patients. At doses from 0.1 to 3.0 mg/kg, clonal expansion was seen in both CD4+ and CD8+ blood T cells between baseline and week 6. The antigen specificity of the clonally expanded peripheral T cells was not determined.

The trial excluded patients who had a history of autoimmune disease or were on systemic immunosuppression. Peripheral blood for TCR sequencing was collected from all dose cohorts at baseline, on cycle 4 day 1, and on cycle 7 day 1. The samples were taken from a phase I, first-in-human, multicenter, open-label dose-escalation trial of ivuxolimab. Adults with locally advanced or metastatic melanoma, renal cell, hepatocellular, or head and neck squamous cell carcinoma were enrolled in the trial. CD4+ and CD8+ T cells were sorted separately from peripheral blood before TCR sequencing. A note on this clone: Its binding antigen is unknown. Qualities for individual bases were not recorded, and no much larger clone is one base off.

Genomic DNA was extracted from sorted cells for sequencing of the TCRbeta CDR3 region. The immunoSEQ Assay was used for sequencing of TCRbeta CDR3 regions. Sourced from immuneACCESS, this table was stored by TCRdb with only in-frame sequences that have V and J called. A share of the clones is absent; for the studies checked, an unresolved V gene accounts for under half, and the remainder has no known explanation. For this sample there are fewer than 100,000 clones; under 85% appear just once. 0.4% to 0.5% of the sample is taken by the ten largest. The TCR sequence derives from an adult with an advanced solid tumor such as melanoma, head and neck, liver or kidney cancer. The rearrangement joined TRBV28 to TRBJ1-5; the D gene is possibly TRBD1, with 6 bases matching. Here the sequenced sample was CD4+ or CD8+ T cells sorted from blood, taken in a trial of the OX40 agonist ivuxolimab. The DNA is TGTGCCAGCAGCCCTTCGGGACAAGGCCGTAATCAGCCCCAGCATTTT. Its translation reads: CASSPSGQGRNQPQHF.